This T cell receptor beta chain was captured in a study of T cell responses to AZD1222 COVID-19 vaccine. General study findings and limits: Possibly, clonal diversity was underestimated; donors were largely white British and included more females.

A remark on this clone: What it binds is not known.

Sequencing used immunoSEQ multiplex PCR; TCRdb keeps in-frame clones, though not all of them. Of 150,000 to 200,000 clones listed, just over 90% are singletons. The CDR3 covers 15 residues. CDR1 is WSHSY, CDR2 SAAADI, per germline. The trim removed 7 bases at V and 3 bases at J, leaving 10 bases unmatched. The clonotype comes from an adult who received the AZD1222 COVID-19 vaccine. The chain is built from TRBV10-2 and TRBJ1-1; TRBD1 matches 8 bases. Here the sequenced sample was peripheral blood, taken 28 days after the second AZD1222 dose. The CDR3 DNA reads as TGCGCCAGCACCGAACCCCGGACAGGGTACACTGAAGCTTTCTTT. Residues: CASTEPRTGYTEAFF.